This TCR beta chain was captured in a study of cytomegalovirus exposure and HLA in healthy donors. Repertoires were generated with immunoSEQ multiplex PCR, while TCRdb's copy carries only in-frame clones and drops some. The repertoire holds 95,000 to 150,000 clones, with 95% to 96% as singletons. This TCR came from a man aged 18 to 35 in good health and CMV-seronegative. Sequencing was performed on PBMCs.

The DNA of the CDR3 is TGTGCCAGTAGTATCCGACAGATGAACACTGAAGCTTTCTTT. Its protein product is CASSIRQMNTEAFF. This chain uses TRBV19 with TRBJ1-1, with D perhaps TRBD1 (5 bases). The CDR3 extends over 14 amino acids. Germline lookup yields CDR1 LNHDA and CDR2 SQIVND (reference sequence). V was trimmed by 3 bases and J by 0 bases, leaving 8 bases between them. The entire variable domain, with the rest obtained from reference TRBV19 and TRBJ1-1, is as follows: DGGITQSPKYLFRKEGQNVTLSCEQNLNHDAMYWYRQDPGQGLRLIYYSQIVNDFQKGDIAEGYSVSREKKESFPLTVTSAQKNPTAFYLCASSIRQMNTEAFFGQGTRLTVV.